Each of the 5 T cell receptor beta chains below was sequenced from the same sample in a study of blood T cell repertoires in COVID-19 (dated by TCRdb to the early 2020s). The library relied on the immunoSEQ multiplex PCR assay. TCRdb holds this immuneACCESS table with in-frame rearrangements only. Some clones are missing; in checked studies, unresolved V genes explain under half, and the rest has no known cause. The sample table holds over 200,000 clones, of which roughly 88% were seen once. 2% to 2.5% of the sample comes from the top ten. Sequencing input: PBMCs or T cells enriched from blood (not recorded which). The receptors derive from a middle-aged woman with acute COVID-19.

This clone has just a few counts. Here the CDR3 reads CASSHPTGGSEAFF. The DNA for the CDR3 is TGTGCCAGCAGCCACCCGACAGGGGGCAGTGAAGCTTTCTTT. J is TRBJ1-1 and V is TRBV3-1 (or the pseudogene TRBV3-2); 10 bases are a match to TRBD1. J gave up 7 bases and V 3 bases, and 5 bases lay outside the gene matches. This CDR3 comprises 14 residues. The germline CDR1 and CDR2 sequences are LGHDT and YNNKEL (reference sequence).

V gene TRBV29-1 combines with J gene TRBJ1-2; the D gene is possibly TRBD1 (6 bases). CDR3 length equals 11 residues. Germline V lookup: CDR1 SQVTM, CDR2 ANQGSEA. V was trimmed by 6 bases and J by 6 bases, leaving 11 bases between them. In nucleotides, the CDR3 is TGCAGCGTCCAATACAGGGATGGCTACACCTTC. Translating gives CSVQYRDGYTF. Full variable domain (remainder filled in from reference TRBV29-1 and TRBJ1-2): SAVISQKPSRDICQRGTSLTIQCQVDSQVTMMFWYRQQPGQSLTLIATANQGSEATYESGFVIDKFPISRPNLTFSTLTVSNMSPEDSSIYLCSVQYRDGYTFGSGTRLTVV.

DNA of the CDR3: TGTGCCAGCAGCCCCGGGACAGAAGCGGGCCCTTTCTTT. It encodes CASSPGTEAGPFF. V is TRBV12-3 or TRBV12-4 and J is TRBJ1-1; 7 bases fit TRBD1. J was trimmed by 12 bases and V by 6 bases; bases with no gene match: 13. The CDR3 is made up of 13 amino acids.

The rearrangement uses TRBV7-2 and TRBJ2-7; weak D call: TRBD2 (6 bases). This CDR3 comprises 16 residues. Between the trimmed V and J ends, which lost 1 base and 2 bases, there was a span of 15 bases. The V gene's germline CDR1 is SGHTA and CDR2 FQGNSA. The CDR3, as DNA: TGTGCCAGCAGCTTAGGGGGCGGGGCGTTTCCCTACGAGCAGTACGTC. Protein sequence: CASSLGGGAFPYEQYV.

The rearrangement joins TRBV18 to TRBJ1-1, with D perhaps matching TRBD1 (6 bases). The CDR3 is 14 residues long. Germline CDR1 and CDR2: KGHSH and LQKENI. The V and J ends lost 8 bases and 3 bases respectively, with 16 bases between them. CDR3 coding DNA: TGTGCCAGCCTAGGGGGGGCTTGGGACACTGAAGCTTTCTTT. This codes for CASLGGAWDTEAFF.